Following are 13 T cell receptor beta chains from one sample sequenced in a study of blood T cell repertoires in COVID-19. The table came from immunoSEQ multiplex PCR; TCRdb's copy has only in-frame clones and leaves some out. The sample contains approximately 70,000 clones, about 91% of which appear only once. Sequenced: peripheral blood. The receptor source for this set is a woman between 45 and 65 years old with acute or convalescent COVID-19.

The V call is TRBV28, the J call TRBJ1-2; the match to TRBD1 covers 10 bases. V shed 6 bases and J 4 bases; nucleotides not matched to a gene: 5. This CDR3 spans 14 amino acids. CDR1 MDHEN and CDR2 SYDVKM come from the germline V gene. CDR3 region: CASRDRGQAYGYTF. CDR3 bases: TGTGCCAGCAGAGACAGGGGGCAAGCCTATGGCTACACCTTC.

The gene calls are TRBV11-2 and TRBJ2-3; TRBD2 is a possible D gene (6 bases). Between the trimmed V and J ends, which lost 6 bases and 5 bases, there was a span of 21 bases. CDR1 SGHAT and CDR2 FQNNGV come from the germline V gene. This CDR3 spans 16 amino acids. CDR3 sequence reads: CASSRPGLGWGDTQYF. The CDR3 coding sequence is TGTGCCAGCAGTCGTCCGGGACTGGGTTGGGGAGATACGCAGTATTTT.

This clone was detected a few times. Other DNA sequences in this specimen translate into the identical CDR3. The V call is TRBV11-3, the J call TRBJ1-1; 7 bases map to TRBD1. The germline gives CDR1 SGHNT, CDR2 YENEEA. The CDR3 runs 14 residues. Germline trimming cut 2 bases from V and 1 base from J; bases unmatched to any gene: 1. The CDR3 reads CASSLQGENTEAFF. The CDR3 bases are TGTGCCAGCAGCTTACAGGGGGAGAACACTGAAGCTTTCTTT.

The V call is TRBV14, the J call TRBJ2-4; TRBD1 aligns across 7 bases. J gave up 4 bases and V 2 bases, and 5 bases lay outside the gene matches. The CDR3 contains 15 residues. Germline CDR1 SGHDN, CDR2 FVKESK. The CDR3: CASSQQRGLKNIQYF. CDR3 DNA sequence: TGTGCCAGCAGCCAACAAAGGGGGCTAAAAAACATTCAGTACTTC.

The rearrangement uses TRBV5-4 and TRBJ1-1; D perhaps matches TRBD1 (6 bases). The V gene lost 7 bases and the J gene lost 0 bases, with 13 bases spanning the gap. The length of the CDR3 is 14 residues. The V gene's germline CDR1 is SGHNT and CDR2 YYREEE (reference sequence). For the CDR3, the DNA is TGTGCCAGCCGGAGGGGGGGACTGAACACTGAAGCTTTCTTT. It is translated as CASRRGGLNTEAFF.

The chain couples TRBV16 to TRBJ1-2; D remains ambiguous. V gave up 0 bases and J gave up 0 bases, with 11 bases separating them. The CDR3 extends over 16 amino acids. Germline V gene data show CDR1 as KGHSY and CDR2 as FQNENV. The CDR3 DNA reads as TGTGCCAGCAGCCAATCGGGGAGCTCAGCTAACTATGGCTACACCTTC. It translates to CASSQSGSSANYGYTF. The complete variable domain, with remaining parts taken from reference TRBV16 and TRBJ1-2, reads GEEVAQTPKHLVRGEGQKAKLYCAPIKGHSYVFWYQQVLKNEFKFLISFQNENVFDETGMPKERFSAKCLPNSPCSLEIQATKLEDSAVYFCASSQSGSSANYGYTFGSGTRLTVV.

The CDR3 coding sequence is TGTGCCAGCAGCTTGGGGCAGGGCTTGCCTGGGGCCAACGTCCTGACTTTC. It encodes CASSLGQGLPGANVLTF. The chain couples TRBV7-6 to TRBJ2-6; D is perhaps TRBD1 (5 bases). Germline V lookup: CDR1 SGHVS, CDR2 FNYEAQ. V lost 3 bases and J lost 2, with 14 bases in between. The CDR3 is 17 residues long. The full variable domain, with the rest looked up from reference TRBV7-6 and TRBJ2-6, is GAGVSQSPRYKVTKRGQDVALRCDPISGHVSLYWYRQALGQGPEFLTYFNYEAQQDKSGLPNDRFSAERPEGSISTLTIQRTEQRDSAMYRCASSLGQGLPGANVLTFGAGSRLTVL.

V and J are TRBV3-1 (or the pseudogene TRBV3-2) and TRBJ1-1; perhaps TRBD1 as D (6 bases). Germline assignment: CDR1 LGHDT and CDR2 YNNKEL (reference sequence). The CDR3 has 14 residues. The germline V and J ends were trimmed by 3 bases and 0 bases, with 8 bases remaining between them. The CDR3 sequence is CASSHGQLNTEAFF. The CDR3, as DNA: TGTGCCAGCAGCCACGGACAGTTGAACACTGAAGCTTTCTTT.

The chain links TRBV5-1 to TRBJ2-1; TRBD2 aligns across 7 bases. Germline V gene sequence: CDR1 SGHRS, CDR2 YFSETQ. The CDR3 length is 13 residues. The J segment lost 5 bases and the V segment lost 3 bases, leaving 2 bases of the junction unmatched. The CDR3 nucleotides read TGCGCCAGCAGCTCCGGACTAGACAATGAGCAGTTCTTC. This gives the protein CASSSGLDNEQFF.

The J gene is TRBJ1-6, the V gene TRBV6-5; D is possibly TRBD1 (6 bases). Germline CDR1 reads MNHEY; CDR2 reads SVGAGI. The CDR3 extends over 15 amino acids. V lost 6 bases to trimming and J lost 8 bases, with 17 bases between them. The CDR3 DNA is TGTGCCAGCAGCTCCACAGGGAGGGCTTATTCACCCCTCCACTTT. It yields the protein CASSSTGRAYSPLHF.

This clone has a handful of counts. The chain carries TRBV5-1 and TRBJ2-1; 7 bases line up with TRBD1. V shed 5 bases and J 3 bases; nucleotides not matched to a gene: 5. CDR3 length equals 14 residues. CDR1 is SGHRS, CDR2 YFSETQ, per germline. Here the CDR3 reads CASRKQGDYNEQFF. Written as DNA, the CDR3 is TGCGCCAGCAGGAAGCAGGGGGACTACAATGAGCAGTTCTTC.

This sequence joins TRBV24-1 and TRBJ2-7, with unresolved D. Germline V gene lookup returns CDR1 KGHDR and CDR2 SFDVKD. V dropped 3 bases and J dropped 5 bases, with 13 bases sitting between them. The CDR3 is 14 amino acids. This CDR3 reads CATSDSHNTHEQYF. The CDR3 region has the DNA TGTGCCACCAGTGATAGTCACAACACGCACGAGCAGTACTTC.

The chain is built from TRBV5-4 and TRBJ2-5; possibly TRBD2 for D (5 bases). Germline CDR1 is SGHNT and CDR2 is YYREEE (reference sequence). Trimming removed 6 bases from V and 1 base from J, with 13 bases in between. There are 14 residues in the CDR3. The CDR3 reads CASKADYSQETQYF. The CDR3 DNA is TGTGCCAGCAAGGCTGACTACAGCCAAGAGACCCAGTACTTC. Full variable domain (remainder filled in from reference TRBV5-4 and TRBJ2-5): ETGVTQSPTHLIKTRGQQVTLRCSSQSGHNTVSWYQQALGQGPQFIFQYYREEENGRGNFPPRFSGLQFPNYSSELNVNALELDDSALYLCASKADYSQETQYFGPGTRLLVL.